What follows are 7 T cell receptor beta chains derived from one specimen sequenced in a study of regulatory dendritic cells for organ transplantation. Some clones are missing from TCRdb's copy, which holds only in-frame ones; the method was immunoSEQ multiplex PCR. The sample yields fewer than 40,000 clones, about nine tenths seen once. The sample was naive CD8+ T cells from blood. Subset of the sample: CD45RA+ naive T cells. The receptor source for this set is a human donor in good health.

The V gene is TRBV27, the J gene TRBJ2-7; TRBD1 might be the D (5 bases). The V gene lost 6 bases and the J gene lost 3 bases, with 9 bases spanning the gap. CDR3 length equals 12 residues. Germline V gene lookup returns CDR1 MNHEY and CDR2 SMNVEV (reference sequence). The CDR3 reads CASRARDYEQYF. The CDR3 region has the DNA TGTGCCAGCAGGGCCAGGGACTACGAGCAGTACTTC.

This chain uses TRBV7-9 with TRBJ2-3; D possibly uses TRBD1 or TRBD2 (5 bases each). V lost 1 base and J 7 bases, leaving 18 bases between the germline ends. CDR1 is SEHNR and CDR2 is FQNEAQ in the germline V gene (reference sequence). The CDR3 totals 16 residues. The CDR3 DNA follows: TGTGCCAGCAGCTTAGGGGGGTTCGTGACTATGAATACGCAGTATTTT. Translated: CASSLGGFVTMNTQYF. The full variable domain, its missing parts supplied by reference TRBV7-9 and TRBJ2-3, is DTGVSQNPRHKITKRGQNVTFRCDPISEHNRLYWYRQTLGQGPEFLTYFQNEAQLEKSRLLSDRFSAERPKGSFSTLEIQRTEQGDSAMYLCASSLGGFVTMNTQYFGPGTRLTVL.

The chain joins TRBV2 to TRBJ1-2; no definite D call. The ends were cut back, 1 base at V and 2 bases at J, with 8 bases in the middle. Per the germline V gene, CDR1 is SNHLY and CDR2 is FYNNEI. The CDR3 loop spans 14 amino acids. CDR3 DNA sequence: TGTGCCAGCAGTGAAGGCTCTCCCAACTATGGCTACACCTTC. Translated, it gives CASSEGSPNYGYTF. Full variable domain (rest looked up from reference TRBV2 and TRBJ1-2): EPEVTQTPSHQVTQMGQEVILRCVPISNHLYFYWYRQILGQKVEFLVSFYNNEISEKSEIFDDQFSVERPDGSNFTLKIRSTKLEDSAMYFCASSEGSPNYGYTFGSGTRLTVV.

This clone appeared once. This chain's CDR3 is CASAAAGRAYEQYF. CDR3 nucleotide sequence: TGTGCCAGCGCCGCCGCGGGGCGAGCCTACGAGCAGTACTTC. The V and J genes are TRBV11-2 and TRBJ2-7; a possible D gene is TRBD2 (6 bases). The V and J ends lost 8 bases and 2 bases respectively, with 16 bases between them. This CDR3 spans 14 amino acids. Germline CDR1 is SGHAT and CDR2 is FQNNGV.

The chain is built from TRBV5-5 and TRBJ1-1; TRBD1 matches 9 bases. The CDR3 has 14 amino acids. V lost 4 bases and J lost 3; bases outside the gene matches: 4. Germline lookup yields CDR1 SGHKS and CDR2 YYEKEE (reference sequence). Here the CDR3 reads CASSEGQGYTEAFF. The CDR3 nucleotides are TGTGCCAGCAGCGAGGGACAGGGTTACACTGAAGCTTTCTTT.

The chain recombines TRBV29-1 with TRBJ2-1; D remains unclear. The V end was cut by 4 bases, the J end by 6 bases, with 16 bases between. Germline V lookup: CDR1 SQVTM, CDR2 ANQGSEA. The CDR3 is 14 residues long. The CDR3 region has the DNA TGCAGCGTTGTATTACTCCGCGCTTCCAATGAGCAGTTCTTC. It encodes CSVVLLRASNEQFF.

The rearrangement joins TRBV7-2 to TRBJ2-1; perhaps D is TRBD1 or TRBD2 (5 bases each). This CDR3 contains 14 residues. V dropped 4 bases and J dropped 7 bases, with 14 bases sitting between them. CDR1 is SGHTA and CDR2 is FQGNSA in the germline V gene. The CDR3 region has the DNA TGTGCCAGCAGCTCACGGGGCTTCTTGAATGAGCAGTTCTTC. This encodes CASSSRGFLNEQFF.